The present TCR beta chain was sequenced within a study of T-cell reconstitution after alpha-beta-depleted transplantation in children. This clonotype has just a few counts. What it binds is unknown. One end of the junction varies from germline; a read error may be responsible. Study results and caveats: Reports say that about two months after transplant, the alpha-beta T cells came out of several hundred graft clones that had expanded. A year had passed since transplant, and T-cell counts and diversity by then came mostly from newly produced T cells.

The CDR3 loop spans 12 amino acids. Germline V gene sequence: CDR1 SQVTM, CDR2 ANQGSEA. Library preparation (for TCRbeta) was performed with unique molecular identifiers. TCRdb called the PCR reads again in MiXCR, with one record for every CDR3 protein. The sample has a few hundred thousand distinct CDR3 sequences; 25% to 30% are singletons. Here the sequenced sample was PBMCs, taken before TCRalphabeta/CD19-depleted stem cell transplant. This sequence joins TRBV29-1 and TRBJ2-5, with D unclear. The clonotype originates from a boy in the first two years of life with Wiskott-Aldrich syndrome, due to receive a stem cell transplant. CDR3 coding DNA: TGCAGCGTTGGAGTGGTGTTAGAGGCCCAGTACTTC. Its translation is CSVGVVLEAQYF.